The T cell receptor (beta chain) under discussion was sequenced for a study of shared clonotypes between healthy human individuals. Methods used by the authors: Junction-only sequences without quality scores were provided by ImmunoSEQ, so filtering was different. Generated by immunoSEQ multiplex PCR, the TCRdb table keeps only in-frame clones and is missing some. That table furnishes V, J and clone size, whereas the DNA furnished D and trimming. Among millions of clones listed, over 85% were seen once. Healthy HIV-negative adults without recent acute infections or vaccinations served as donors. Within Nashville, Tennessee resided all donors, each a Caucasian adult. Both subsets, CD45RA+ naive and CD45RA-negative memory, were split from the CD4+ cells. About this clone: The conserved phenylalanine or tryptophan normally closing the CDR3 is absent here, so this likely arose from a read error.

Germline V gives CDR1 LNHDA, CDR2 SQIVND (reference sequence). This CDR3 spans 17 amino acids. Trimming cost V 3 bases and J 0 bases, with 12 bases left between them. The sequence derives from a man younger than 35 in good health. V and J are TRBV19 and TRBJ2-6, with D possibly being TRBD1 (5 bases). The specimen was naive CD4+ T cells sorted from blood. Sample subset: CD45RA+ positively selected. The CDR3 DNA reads TGTGCCAGTAGTATGGGGCGGATAGACTCTGGGGCCAACGTCCTGACTTCC. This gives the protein CASSMGRIDSGANVLTS.